This TCR beta chain was sequenced for a study of identical twins. Broader study findings: One should note that invariant MAIT and iNKT cells could partly confound zero-insertion analyses. Without tracking the same donors, conclusions rested on cross-sectional statistical analysis.

Unique molecular identifiers were present on the cDNA, and a universal primer site came from template switching. TCRdb ran MiXCR on the 5' RACE reads and lists one entry per CDR3 protein. Of approximately 700,000 distinct CDR3 sequences in the sample, around 5.7% were seen once. On this clonotype itself: The antigen remains undetermined.

Among all donors, each was a healthy Caucasian. CDR3 length: 15 amino acids. Germline CDR1 and CDR2: KGHSH and LQKENI. V lost 2 bases and J lost 0, with 8 bases in between. The clonotype was recovered from a man between 18 and 29 years old in good health. The rearrangement uses TRBV18 and TRBJ1-3, with D unclear. Input material: naive T cells sorted from blood. The CDR3 nucleotides are TGTGCCAGCTCACCAGGAAGAGACTCTGGAAACACCATATATTTT. It specifies CASSPGRDSGNTIYF.